This entry features one TCR beta chain sequence. These data originate in a study of blood T cell repertoires in COVID-19. Study in general: Whether acute or convalescent, the COVID-19 samples came from the United States, Italy and Spain.

This table comes from immunoSEQ multiplex PCR, and its TCRdb copy is limited to in-frame clones, with some not included. The sample includes 200,000 or so clones, approximately 89% seen only once; the top ten take roughly 2.4%. Categorization into cohorts depended on clinical history that participants reported. CDR1 and CDR2 from the germline V gene are DFQATT and SNEGSKA (reference sequence). V was trimmed by 3 bases and J by 9 bases, leaving 12 bases between them. This CDR3 is 12 amino acids long. The receptor was derived from a middle-aged woman with acute COVID-19. The chain uses TRBV20-1 and TRBJ2-1; tentative D call: TRBD2 (5 bases). The sequencing input was PBMCs or T cells enriched from blood (not recorded which). The CDR3 region has the DNA TGCAGTGCTAGTTGGCTAGCCGTTGAGCAGTTCTTC. Protein product: CSASWLAVEQFF.